This TCR beta chain was recorded in a study of T cell repertoires in cytomegalovirus infection. The length of the CDR3 is 11 residues. V lost 4 bases to trimming and J lost 8 bases, with 6 bases between them. Germline CDR1 reads SEHNR; CDR2 reads FQNEAQ (reference sequence). On this clonotype: Its antigen is still unknown.

TCRdb used MiXCR to reprocess the reads, holding one entry per CDR3 protein. The profile shows about 770,000 distinct CDR3 sequences, almost 30% of them singletons. Here the sequenced sample was cultured CD8+ T cells from PBMCs, taken from culture after CMV antigen stimulation. The chain employs TRBV7-9 and TRBJ2-1; tentatively, D is TRBD1 (5 bases). This TCR derives from a human donor in good health (CMV status not recorded). Some clones in this sample may be carry-over from other donors' samples. This chain's CDR3 is CASSSGHEQFF. In DNA, the CDR3 is TGTGCCAGCAGCTCAGGGCATGAGCAGTTCTTC.